This TCR beta chain stems from a study of siplizumab effects on memory and regulatory T cells. Study outcomes and limitations: Alloreactive clones mapping to unstimulated subsets formed only a minor fraction.

Losses at the gene ends were 5 bases for V and 5 bases for J; bases not matched to a gene: 8. CDR1 and CDR2 (germline): MNHEY, SMNVEV (reference sequence). The CDR3 is 14 residues long. As concerns this clone: Its antigen is undetermined.

Some clones are missing from TCRdb's copy, which holds only in-frame ones; the method was immunoSEQ multiplex PCR. This table holds some 96,000 clones, more than 85% found once. The sample taken for sequencing was CD4+ T cells sorted from blood. The sequence came from a human donor in good health. The chain couples TRBV27 to TRBJ2-5; 7 bases map to TRBD1. CDR3 sequence: CASSRNRGSETQYF. In nucleotides, the CDR3 is TGTGCCAGCAGTCGAAACAGGGGCTCTGAGACCCAGTACTTC.